This is a list of T cell receptor beta chains from one sample in a study of identical twins. Using its own MiXCR run on the 5' RACE reads, TCRdb lists one record per CDR3 protein. The sample has around 220,000 distinct CDR3 sequences; about 10% are singletons. The sequenced sample was memory T cells sorted from blood. Every receptor here comes from a man aged 45-65 years in good health. Both conserved end residues are part of each CDR3. The D gene is left open where the match is weak. For some rows the clone size is stated as once, few or many, or as a class when expanded; others skip it.

abundance,len,j_gene,d_gene,v_gene,CDR3nt,CDR3aa
many,15,TRBJ1-6,-,TRBV27,TGTGCCAGCAGTTTAGGGGGAGGCTTTACGGCACCCCTCCACTTT,CASSLGGGFTAPLHF
few,16,TRBJ1-1,TRBD1,TRBV18,TGTGCCAGCTCACCGTCGGCAGGGGGCAAGAACACTGAAGCTTTCTTT,CASSPSAGGKNTEAFF
many,14,TRBJ1-6,TRBD1,TRBV5-1,TGCGCCAGCAGCGTAGGGGGCGTCAATTCACCCCTCCACTTT,CASSVGGVNSPLHF
-,15,TRBJ2-2,TRBD1,TRBV5-1,TGCGCCAGCAGCTTGATGGGACAGGGTCGTAGGAGGCTGTTTTTT,CASSLMGQGRRRLFF
few,13,TRBJ2-5,TRBD1,TRBV29-1,TGCAGCGTGCGGGACAGGCTACAAGAGACCCAGTACTTC,CSVRDRLQETQYF
few,16,TRBJ2-1,-,TRBV27,TGTGCCAGCAGTTTTCCTCCGGGAGACAATTACAATGAGCAGTTCTTC,CASSFPPGDNYNEQFF
many,15,TRBJ2-1,TRBD2,TRBV3-1,TGTGCCAGCAGCCAAGGGACTAGCCCTCTCAATGAGCAGTTCTTC,CASSQGTSPLNEQFF
few,18,TRBJ2-4,TRBD2,TRBV6-2/TRBV6-3,TGTGCCAGCAGTCCGACTAGCGGGATGTTCCTAGCCAAAAACATTCAGTACTTC,CASSPTSGMFLAKNIQYF
-,16,TRBJ2-1,TRBD2,TRBV6-1,TGTGCCAGCAGTAAGTCCCCTAGCGGGGGGGCCACTGAGCAGTTCTTC,CASSKSPSGGATEQFF
-,15,TRBJ1-5,TRBD1,TRBV19,TGTGCCAGTAGAACGGGACAGGTCTACGCCCAGCCCCAGCATTTT,CASRTGQVYAQPQHF
-,14,TRBJ2-1,-,TRBV20-1,TGCAGTGCCAGAGCCGGGACTTCTTACAATGAGCAGTTCTTC,CSARAGTSYNEQFF
many,15,TRBJ1-3,TRBD1,TRBV2,TGTGCCAGCAGTGAATCTGGGACAGCTGGAAACACCATATATTTT,CASSESGTAGNTIYF
few,11,TRBJ1-2,-,TRBV28,TGTGCCACCAGGGACGTGCGTGGCTACACCTTC,CATRDVRGYTF
-,16,TRBJ2-3,TRBD2,TRBV5-5,TGTGCCAGCAGCTTCAGACTAGCGGACCTCACAGATACGCAGTATTTT,CASSFRLADLTDTQYF
many,13,TRBJ1-2,-,TRBV28,TGTGCCAGCAGCCTCCCCATTAACTATGGCTACACCTTC,CASSLPINYGYTF
few,17,TRBJ2-1,-,TRBV2,TGTGCCAGCAGTGATTCCCGGACACGGGTAGGACAGAATGAGCAGTTCTTC,CASSDSRTRVGQNEQFF
-,15,TRBJ2-2,-,TRBV5-4,TGTGCCAGCAGCTTGCCTAGCACGAACACCGGGGAGCTGTTTTTT,CASSLPSTNTGELFF
many,13,TRBJ2-5,-,TRBV7-7,TGTGCTAGCAGCTTCAGCGAAGGAAAGACCCAGTACTTC,CASSFSEGKTQYF
many,13,TRBJ2-1,-,TRBV7-9,TGTGCCAGCAGCTTATTCCAGGAGAATGAGCAGTTCTTC,CASSLFQENEQFF
few,12,TRBJ2-5,-,TRBV20-1,TGCAGTGCTAGAGTGAACCAAGAGACCCAGTACTTC,CSARVNQETQYF
few,18,TRBJ2-7,-,TRBV6-2/TRBV6-3,TGTGCCAGCAGTTATTCCAGAAACCCGGACTCCTTATCTTACGAGCAGTACTTC,CASSYSRNPDSLSYEQYF
many,14,TRBJ2-7,-,TRBV28,TGTGCCAGCAGCTTCGCTATAAGCTCCTACGAGCAGTACTTC,CASSFAISSYEQYF
-,13,TRBJ2-2,-,TRBV7-3,TGTGCCAGCAGCCAATGGTCGGGCGGGGAGCTGTTTTTT,CASSQWSGGELFF
many,15,TRBJ2-5,TRBD2,TRBV28,TGTGCCAGCAGTTCCGGGACTAGCGGGAGGAAGCCCCAGTACTTC,CASSSGTSGRKPQYF
many,14,TRBJ2-3,TRBD1,TRBV4-3,TGCGCCAGCAGTCCAGGGGGCGCGGGGGATACGCAGTATTTT,CASSPGGAGDTQYF
few,12,TRBJ2-1,-,TRBV27,TGTGCCAGCAGTCCAGATGGCGGTGAGCAGTTCTTC,CASSPDGGEQFF
many,13,TRBJ2-7,TRBD1,TRBV5-1,TGCGCCAGCAGCCTCCGGGACAGGGACGAGCAGTACTTC,CASSLRDRDEQYF
few,13,TRBJ2-5,TRBD2,TRBV27,TGTGCCAGCAGTTTGGACTGGGAGGGGACCCAGTACTTC,CASSLDWEGTQYF
-,11,TRBJ2-4,-,TRBV9,TGTGCCAGCAGCCCGGGCGGCATTCAGTACTTC,CASSPGGIQYF
-,12,TRBJ2-3,-,TRBV6-6,TGTGCCAGCAGTTATGAGGGAAATACGCAGTATTTT,CASSYEGNTQYF
many,15,TRBJ2-2,TRBD1,TRBV29-1,TGCAGCGTTGGGAATAGGGACAGAATGACCGGGGAGCTGTTTTTT,CSVGNRDRMTGELFF
-,13,TRBJ2-1,-,TRBV27,TGTGCCAGCGCGGGACTTCTCGGGAATGAGCAGTTCTTC,CASAGLLGNEQFF
-,18,TRBJ1-3,TRBD1,TRBV6-1,TGTGCCAGCAGACGGGACAGGGCCGCATCGAGCCCTGGAAACACCATATATTTT,CASRRDRAASSPGNTIYF
few,15,TRBJ2-2,-,TRBV11-2,TGTGCCAGCAGCTCACGGGACAAGGCGACCGGGGAGCTGTTTTTT,CASSSRDKATGELFF
many,15,TRBJ1-3,-,TRBV12-3/TRBV12-4,TGTGCCAGCAGTTTAGAGGGTCGCTCTGGAAACACCATATATTTT,CASSLEGRSGNTIYF
-,14,TRBJ2-1,TRBD2,TRBV7-7,TGTGCCAGCAGCCGGACTAGCGGACCCGGTATGCAGTTCTTC,CASSRTSGPGMQFF
-,15,TRBJ2-5,-,TRBV10-3,TGTGCCATCAGTGAGTCGGCAGGAGGCCAAGAGACCCAGTACTTC,CAISESAGGQETQYF
many,15,TRBJ1-5,-,TRBV12-3/TRBV12-4,TGTGCCAGCAGCTCCCAAGGGGTTGGCAATCAGCCCCAGCATTTT,CASSSQGVGNQPQHF
-,13,TRBJ2-1,-,TRBV6-1,TGTGCCAGCCTACCGAAGGGGTACAATGAGCAGTTCTTC,CASLPKGYNEQFF
few,12,TRBJ2-7,-,TRBV4-1,TGCGCCAGCAGCCAAGAGGGCTACGAGCAGTACTTC,CASSQEGYEQYF
few,15,TRBJ2-1,-,TRBV19,TGTGCCAGTAGTATCTTGGGGAATTCCTACAATGAGCAGTTCTTC,CASSILGNSYNEQFF
-,15,TRBJ2-3,TRBD2,TRBV11-2,TGTGCCAGCAGGGGACTAGCGGGGGGTTCAGATACGCAGTATTTT,CASRGLAGGSDTQYF
many,13,TRBJ1-6,TRBD1,TRBV10-1,TGCGCCAGCTCTGGACAGGGGATTTCACCCCTCCACTTT,CASSGQGISPLHF
few,13,TRBJ2-3,-,TRBV24-1,TGTGCCACCAGTGATTCAGGGTGGGATACGCAGTATTTT,CATSDSGWDTQYF